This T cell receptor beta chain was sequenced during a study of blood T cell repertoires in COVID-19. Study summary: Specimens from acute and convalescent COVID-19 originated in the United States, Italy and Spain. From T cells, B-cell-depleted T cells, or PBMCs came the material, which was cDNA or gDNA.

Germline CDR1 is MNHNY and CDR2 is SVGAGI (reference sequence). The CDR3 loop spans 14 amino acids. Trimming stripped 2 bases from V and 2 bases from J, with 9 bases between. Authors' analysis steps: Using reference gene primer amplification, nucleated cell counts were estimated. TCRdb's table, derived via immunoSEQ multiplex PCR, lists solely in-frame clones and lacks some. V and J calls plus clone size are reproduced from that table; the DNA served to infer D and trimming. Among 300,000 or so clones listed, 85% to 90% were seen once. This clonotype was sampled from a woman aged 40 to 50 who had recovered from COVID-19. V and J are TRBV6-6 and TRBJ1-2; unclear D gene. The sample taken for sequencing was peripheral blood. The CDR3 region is CASSYDEVNYGYTF. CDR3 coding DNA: TGTGCCAGCAGTTACGACGAGGTAAACTATGGCTACACCTTC.